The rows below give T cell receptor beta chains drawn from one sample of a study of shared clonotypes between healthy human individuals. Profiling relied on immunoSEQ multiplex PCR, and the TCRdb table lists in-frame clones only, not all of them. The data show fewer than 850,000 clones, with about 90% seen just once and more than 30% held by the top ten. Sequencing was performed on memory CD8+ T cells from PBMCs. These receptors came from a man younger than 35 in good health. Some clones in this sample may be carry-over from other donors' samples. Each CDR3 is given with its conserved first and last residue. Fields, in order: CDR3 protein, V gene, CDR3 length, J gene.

CDR3: CASSYSLGALNEQFF
V: TRBV27
length: 15
J: TRBJ2-1

CDR3: CASSQRIRDFNEQFF
V: TRBV14
length: 15
J: TRBJ2-1

CDR3: CASSIRTDYGYTF
V: TRBV19
length: 13
J: TRBJ1-2

CDR3: CASSYTHTNYEQYF
V: TRBV6-5
length: 14
J: -

CDR3: CASSLSGVGYEQYF
V: TRBV28
length: 14
J: TRBJ2-7

CDR3: CATHLGGVGTEAFF
V: TRBV15
length: 14
J: TRBJ1-1

CDR3: CASSQGGGRRETQYF
V: TRBV7-3
length: 15
J: TRBJ2-5

CDR3: CASSSSAGGPTYEQYF
V: TRBV7-9
length: 16
J: TRBJ2-7

CDR3: CASSLVPSTNEKLFF
V: TRBV28
length: 15
J: TRBJ1-4

CDR3: CASRFPRSGDDTDTQYF
V: TRBV11-2
length: 17
J: TRBJ2-3

CDR3: CASSGNLLTAEETQYF
V: TRBV9
length: 16
J: TRBJ2-5

CDR3: CASSQARQGNQPQHF
V: TRBV4-2
length: 15
J: TRBJ1-5

CDR3: CASSSNQQGAPSYEQYF
V: TRBV7-9
length: 17
J: TRBJ2-7

CDR3: CASGPSGYEQYF
V: TRBV5-1
length: 12
J: -

CDR3: CASSRTVGVTQYF
V: TRBV28
length: 13
J: TRBJ2-3

CDR3: CASSIVVNTEAFF
V: TRBV19
length: 13
J: TRBJ1-1

CDR3: CATSRGLEAYNEQFF
V: TRBV15
length: 15
J: TRBJ2-1

CDR3: CATSREYPGRGSYEQYF
V: TRBV15
length: 17
J: TRBJ2-7

CDR3: CAIRIGLALSYEQYF
V: TRBV10-3
length: 15
J: TRBJ2-7

CDR3: CASSYGEGWTEAFF
V: TRBV6-5
length: 14
J: TRBJ1-1

CDR3: CASSEKGPMGQPQHF
V: TRBV2
length: 15
J: TRBJ1-5

CDR3: CASSVGTTYEQYF
V: TRBV9
length: 13
J: TRBJ2-7

CDR3: CSVGGAGLSYEQYF
V: TRBV29-1
length: 14
J: TRBJ2-7

CDR3: CASSLVVGRYNEQFF
V: TRBV13
length: 15
J: TRBJ2-1

CDR3: CASSLGQGVYDGYTF
V: TRBV5-6
length: 15
J: TRBJ1-2

CDR3: CASSWRDDEQFF
V: TRBV9
length: 12
J: TRBJ2-1

CDR3: CASSFSAGTYEQYF
V: TRBV5-1
length: 14
J: TRBJ2-7